The entry below describes one T cell receptor beta chain. The data originate from a study of blood T cell repertoires in COVID-19. Here immunoSEQ multiplex PCR was the method, and the copy in TCRdb shows in-frame clones only, minus some. The sample shows approximately 65,000 clones, about nine tenths of them seen only once. The CDR3 is made up of 14 amino acids. Germline assignment: CDR1 LGHDT and CDR2 YNNKEL (reference sequence). Trimming cost V 0 bases and J 4 bases, with 9 bases left between them. Sequenced material: peripheral blood. The sequence was obtained from a woman between 18 and 29 years old with acute or convalescent COVID-19. This sequence joins TRBV3-1 (or the pseudogene TRBV3-2) and TRBJ2-5, with D possibly matching TRBD2 (5 bases). CDR3 sequence reads: CASSQDNRGETQYF. In DNA form, the CDR3 reads TGTGCCAGCAGCCAAGATAACCGGGGAGAGACCCAGTACTTC.